This T cell receptor (beta chain) was recovered during a study of radiation and T cells in renal cell carcinoma. General study results and limits: In blood, top tumor clones expanded by 2 weeks, shrinking by 4.

Repertoires were generated with immunoSEQ multiplex PCR, while TCRdb's copy carries only in-frame clones and drops some. The repertoire holds some 150,000 clones, with about nine tenths as singletons. Note on this clone: As yet, its antigen is unknown. Other DNA variants within this sample encode the same CDR3.

Time point described: blood 2 weeks post-SBRT. Treatment noted: 15 Gy SBRT to primary tumor, nephrectomy 4 weeks later. V was cut by 2 bases and J by 3 bases, with 10 bases left in between. The CDR3 spans 14 residues. The germline CDR1 and CDR2 sequences are SGHRS and YFSETQ. The sample was blood, taken from a patient whose treatment included radiotherapy and nephrectomy. The clonotype was recovered from a woman aged 45-59 years with renal cell carcinoma. V is TRBV5-1 and J is TRBJ2-3; D perhaps matches TRBD1 (6 bases). The CDR3 DNA is TGCGCCAGCAGCTTAAACACAGGGACAGATACGCAGTATTTT. This translates into CASSLNTGTDTQYF.